This T cell receptor beta chain was obtained from a study of T cell responses to AZD1222 COVID-19 vaccine. For this clone: Its target is not known.

Study-wide results and limits: At baseline, seropositivity was found in only a handful of AZD1222 recipients. Spike-specific TCR breadth and depth were elevated following two AZD1222 doses. CD4 TCRs associated with vaccination spanned spike, dominating at 160-218 and 743-854.

Analysis merged second doses at about 4 or about 12 weeks. The V gene lost 0 bases and the J gene lost 2 bases, with 11 bases spanning the gap. This CDR3 spans 16 amino acids. Clones were sequenced by immunoSEQ multiplex PCR, and TCRdb holds only the in-frame ones, with some missing. The sample yields about 86,000 clones, around nine tenths seen once. Material: peripheral blood, obtained 28 days after the second AZD1222 dose. The chain employs TRBV23-1 and TRBJ1-5; perhaps TRBD1 as D (6 bases). TRBV23-1 is filed as an ORF, its function uncertain. This clonotype was sampled from an adult who received the AZD1222 COVID-19 vaccine. The CDR3 DNA follows: TGCGCCAGCAGTCAATCAGGCAGGGGAGGCAATCAGCCCCAGCATTTT. The encoded protein is CASSQSGRGGNQPQHF.